This T cell receptor (beta chain) emerged from a study of shared T cell receptors in the human thymus. TCRdb keeps only in-frame clones here, not all; method: immunoSEQ multiplex PCR. The profile shows 450,000 to 650,000 clones, about 80% of them singletons. Germline CDR1 reads PRHDT; CDR2 reads FYEKMQ (reference sequence). The ends lost 5 bases at V and 1 base at J; junction bases unmatched: 12. This CDR3 comprises 17 residues. This sample also appeared in a second study, on human thymus T cells.

The source is a boy younger than two with a congenital heart defect. The chain uses TRBV13 and TRBJ1-1; 8 bases match TRBD1. Sequencing input: thymocytes. This CDR3 is CASSLKGPGQENTEAFF. The CDR3 nucleotides read TGTGCCAGCAGCCTAAAGGGCCCGGGACAGGAGAACACTGAAGCTTTCTTT.